Below, 12 T cell receptor delta chains from the same sample are listed, as sequenced in a study of Vδ1+ human thymocytes. Study-wide results and limits: Thymic TRG and TRD repertoires appeared highly polyclonal, with Gaussian CDR3 length distributions.

Antigens of these TCRs are unknown. Sequences come from RNA converted to cDNA by reverse transcription. Multiplex PCR used pooled V-gene forward primers and a constant-region reverse primer to amplify CDR3s. TCRdb redid the clone calls on the multiplex PCR reads with CATT. The table lists around 76,000 delta-chain clones, roughly a third of them singletons, with over 0.2% in the top ten. The specimen was Vdelta1+ gamma-delta thymocytes from the thymus. Subset in this sample: FACS-sorted CD3+ TCRalphabeta- TCRVdelta1+ TCRVdelta2- thymocytes. The receptors here all came from a boy in the first two years of life who had congenital heart surgery.

This chain connects TRDV1 to TRDJ1; 12 nucleotides align to TRDD3. V was clipped by 1 base and J by 5 bases; unmatched bases: 20. Germline V gene data show CDR1 as TSWWSYY and CDR2 as QGS. This CDR3 is built from 21 residues. The CDR3 here is CALGEPGLRYWGIQGADKLIF. For the CDR3, the DNA is TGTGCTCTTGGGGAACCCGGCCTACGCTACTGGGGGATACAGGGGGCGGATAAACTCATCTTT.

The rearrangement uses TRDV1 and TRDJ1; 9 bases fit TRDD3. The CDR3 extends over 18 amino acids. Unmatched junction bases numbered 11, after V lost 1 base and J lost 2 bases. CDR1 is TSWWSYY and CDR2 is QGS in the germline V gene. This CDR3 reads CALGERDHGLGDTDKLIF. CDR3 nucleotides: TGTGCTCTTGGGGAACGAGATCACGGGCTGGGGGATACCGATAAACTCATCTTT.

This clone was seen a few times. V and J are TRDV1 and TRDJ1, with a possible D match to TRDD3 (6 bases). The V gene lost 2 bases and the J gene lost 4 bases, with 14 bases spanning the gap. The CDR3 has 15 amino acids. Germline CDR1 and CDR2: TSWWSYY and QGS. DNA for the CDR3: TGTGCTCTTGGGGAAGGTAAGGGGGACGGCGATAAACTCATCTTT. This translates into CALGEGKGDGDKLIF.

This clone was seen a few times. The genes are TRDV1 and TRDJ1; 9 bases map to TRDD3. This CDR3 contains 18 residues. CDR1 and CDR2 from the germline V gene are TSWWSYY and QGS. Trimming at V came to 3 bases and at J to 0 bases, leaving 11 bases not matched to a gene. In DNA, the CDR3 is TGTGCTCTTGGGGACACAACTACTCCTGGGGGATACACCGATAAACTCATCTTT. It codes for CALGDTTTPGGYTDKLIF.

This chain links TRDV1 with TRDJ1; 8 positions agree with TRDD3. The CDR3 totals 19 residues. With 1 base clipped from V and 3 bases from J, the junction kept 16 bases outside the gene matches. Germline CDR1 reads TSWWSYY; CDR2 reads QGS. CDR3 sequence (DNA): TGTGCTCTTGGGGAACCTTCTACGTACTGGGGGTTCTGTGCCGATAAACTCATCTTT. Its protein is CALGEPSTYWGFCADKLIF.

Only a few counts were recorded for this clone. V usage is TRDV1 and J usage is TRDJ1, with 10 nucleotides matching TRDD3. V shed 5 bases and J 1 base; nucleotides not matched to a gene: 13. The CDR3 is made up of 18 amino acids. Per the germline V gene, CDR1 is TSWWSYY and CDR2 is QGS. The CDR3 spells CALGNYRRLGDITDKLIF. CDR3 nucleotide sequence: TGTGCTCTTGGGAACTACAGGCGTCTGGGGGATATCACCGATAAACTCATCTTT.

A note on this clone: This sample also contains other DNA sequences that code for the same CDR3. The V gene is TRDV1, the J gene TRDJ1, with 10 bases identical to TRDD3. The CDR3 extends over 21 amino acids. Per the germline V gene, CDR1 is TSWWSYY and CDR2 is QGS. V lost 0 bases to trimming and J lost 4 bases; unmatched junction nucleotides: 20. This chain's CDR3 is CALGELPAFPTWGILGDKLIF. CDR3 DNA: TGTGCTCTTGGGGAACTCCCGGCCTTCCCAACCTGGGGGATATTGGGCGATAAACTCATCTTT.

About this clone: This CDR3 is also generated by other DNA sequences in the sample. This chain links TRDV2 with TRDJ1; D is uncertain. V lost 5 bases and J 3 bases, leaving 9 bases between the germline ends. Germline CDR1 GEAIGNYY, CDR2 EKD. The CDR3 consists of 12 residues. The CDR3 loop is CACAPPADKLIF. Here the CDR3 DNA reads TGTGCCTGTGCCCCCCCCGCCGATAAACTCATCTTT.

The rearrangement links TRDV1 to TRDJ1, with TRDD3 identical over 9 bases. This CDR3 is 14 amino acids long. The germline V gene has CDR1 TSWWSYY and CDR2 QGS. The CDR3 DNA reads as TGTGCATTATATCCCGGGGATACGGCGGATAAACTCATCTTT. Translation: CALYPGDTADKLIF.

The J gene is TRDJ1, the V gene TRDV1, with 7 bases that match TRDD3. The V gene's germline CDR1 is TSWWSYY and CDR2 QGS. This CDR3 has 17 amino acids. The V and J ends lost 0 bases and 7 bases, in that order; junction bases with no gene match: 14. CDR3 loop: CALGELAGGTIRGKLIF. DNA of the CDR3: TGTGCTCTTGGGGAACTGGCTGGGGGCACAATTAGAGGTAAACTCATCTTT.

This sequence joins TRDV1 and TRDJ1; 9 positions match TRDD3. Looked up from germline, CDR1 is TSWWSYY and CDR2 is QGS. The CDR3 is 18 amino acids. After removal of 0 bases from V and 0 bases from J, the junction contained 8 bases not matched to a gene. In nucleotides, the CDR3 is TGTGCTCTTGGGGAACTCGGTCTGGGGGATTCGTACACCGATAAACTCATCTTT. Its translation is CALGELGLGDSYTDKLIF.

This clone came up a few times. This sequence joins TRDV1 and TRDJ1; 13 nucleotides line up with TRDD3. Trimming cost V 4 bases and J 3 bases; bases outside gene matches: 35. The CDR3 is 26 residues long. Per germline, CDR1 TSWWSYY and CDR2 QGS. DNA for the CDR3: TGTGCTCTTGGGGCTTCCCGAAAGGGGGGCTTACTGGGGGATACGCGCCGCTACAGGCAGGCCGATAAACTCATCTTT. Translated: CALGASRKGGLLGDTRRYRQADKLIF.